Shown below are 21 T cell receptor beta chains from a single sample sequenced in a study of blood T cell repertoires in COVID-19. Here immunoSEQ multiplex PCR was the method, and the copy in TCRdb shows in-frame clones only, minus some. The sample consists of approximately 200,000 clones, roughly 85% of them appearing once. Sequencing was carried out using peripheral blood. The receptors were gathered from a woman aged 30 to 39 with acute or convalescent COVID-19.

The chain uses TRBV3-1 (or the pseudogene TRBV3-2) and TRBJ1-1; D is perhaps TRBD1 (5 bases). V was clipped by 1 base and J by 11 bases, with 8 bases between them. CDR3 size: 11 residues. CDR1 is LGHDT and CDR2 is YNNKEL in the germline V gene (reference sequence). The CDR3 coding sequence is TGTGCCAGCAGCCAAGGTCGACAGGCTTTCTTT. Its translation: CASSQGRQAFF.

The V gene is TRBV6-2 or TRBV6-3, the J gene TRBJ2-1; 11 bases match TRBD2. Germline V gives CDR1 MNHEY, CDR2 SVGEGT. The CDR3 has 15 amino acids. V trimming: 0 bases; J trimming: 7 bases; junction bases outside the gene matches: 2. The CDR3 loop is CASSYSSGRANEQFF. The CDR3 DNA is TGTGCCAGCAGTTACTCTAGCGGGAGGGCGAATGAGCAGTTCTTC.

The rearrangement joins TRBV19 to TRBJ2-7; D not resolved. Between the trimmed V and J ends, which lost 6 bases and 2 bases, there was a span of 29 bases. The CDR3 sequence is 19 residues long. Germline CDR1 LNHDA, CDR2 SQIVND (reference sequence). Written as DNA, the CDR3 is TGTGCCAGTAGCTCCATTGCCTTCGGGTTGGCGGAAGACGCCTACGAGCAGTACTTC. It codes for CASSSIAFGLAEDAYEQYF.

V and J are TRBV11-2 and TRBJ1-2; perhaps TRBD1 as D (5 bases). This CDR3 spans 13 amino acids. Germline CDR1 and CDR2: SGHAT and FQNNGV. V lost 1 base and J 4 bases, leaving 7 bases between the germline ends. CDR3 sequence (DNA): TGTGCCAGCAGCTTAGGGACAAGCTATGGCTACACCTTC. This sequence encodes CASSLGTSYGYTF.

Many counts were recorded for this clone. CDR3 loop: CASTPMAGGVNTEAFF. The DNA of the CDR3 is TGTGCCAGTACGCCGATGGCCGGAGGGGTGAACACTGAAGCTTTCTTT. This chain links TRBV2 with TRBJ1-1, with D tentatively TRBD1 (5 bases). Germline CDR1 reads SNHLY; CDR2 reads FYNNEI. The CDR3 covers 16 residues. Trimming pared 9 bases from V and 0 bases from J, leaving 20 bases between. The entire variable domain, with the rest obtained from reference TRBV2 and TRBJ1-1, is as follows: EPEVTQTPSHQVTQMGQEVILRCVPISNHLYFYWYRQILGQKVEFLVSFYNNEISEKSEIFDDQFSVERPDGSNFTLKIRSTKLEDSAMYFCASTPMAGGVNTEAFFGQGTRLTVV.

The chain combines TRBV28 with TRBJ1-4; TRBD1 might be the D (5 bases). The V end lost 6 bases, the J end lost 2 bases, and 7 bases lay between the germline ends. Germline CDR1 and CDR2: MDHEN and SYDVKM. CDR3 length: 13 amino acids. The CDR3 DNA follows: TGTGCCAGCAGCTCAGGGACTAATGAAAAACTGTTTTTT. It yields the protein CASSSGTNEKLFF.

Only one count was recorded for this clone. The genes are TRBV28 and TRBJ2-1; maybe TRBD1 (6 bases). The germline V gene has CDR1 MDHEN and CDR2 SYDVKM. The CDR3 has 15 amino acids. The V and J ends lost 1 base and 1 base respectively, with 8 bases between them. Here the CDR3 reads CASSLSDRSYNEQFF. The CDR3, as DNA: TGTGCCAGCAGTTTATCGGACAGATCCTACAATGAGCAGTTCTTC.

V is TRBV10-2 and J is TRBJ2-2; 10 nucleotides align to TRBD1. This CDR3 region has 15 residues. Trimming at V came to 5 bases and at J to 1 base, leaving 1 base not matched to a gene. In germline, CDR1 is WSHSY, CDR2 SAAADI. CDR3 sequence (DNA): TGCGCCAGCAGTCGGGACAGGGGGAACACCGGGGAGCTGTTTTTT. Its translation: CASSRDRGNTGELFF.

V usage is TRBV5-6 and J usage is TRBJ1-5; tentatively, D is TRBD1 (6 bases). CDR1 and CDR2 from the germline V gene are SGHDT and YYEEEE. This CDR3 spans 14 amino acids. V lost 4 bases, J lost 6 bases, and 14 bases lay in between. CDR3 residues: CASSPQGRLQPQHF. The CDR3 coding sequence is TGTGCCAGCAGCCCGCAGGGGCGACTTCAGCCCCAGCATTTT.

This clone was seen once. DNA of the CDR3: TGTGCCAGCAGCTCGGCGACAGGGGGGAATTCACCCCTCCACTTT. It codes for CASSSATGGNSPLHF. This rearrangement joins TRBV13 to TRBJ1-6, with TRBD1 matching over 9 bases. The CDR3 runs to 15 residues. V lost 4 bases to trimming and J lost 7 bases; unmatched junction nucleotides: 5. Germline V gene data show CDR1 as PRHDT and CDR2 as FYEKMQ (reference sequence).

As concerns this clone: Different DNA sequences within this sample yield the same CDR3. The chain uses TRBV4-2 and TRBJ2-7, with 12 nucleotides matching TRBD2. The germline V gene has CDR1 LGHNA and CDR2 YNFKEQ. The CDR3 spans 15 residues. J lost 0 bases, V lost 5 bases, and 2 bases had no gene match. In nucleotides, the CDR3 is TGTGCCAGCAGCAAGACTAGCGGGAGCTCCTACGAGCAGTACTTC. Translated: CASSKTSGSSYEQYF.

This clone was seen once. A much more abundant neighbour one base away suggests this may be a read error. The chain combines TRBV27 with TRBJ1-5; D gene ambiguous. Looked up from germline, CDR1 is MNHEY and CDR2 is SMNVEV (reference sequence). V gave up 6 bases and J gave up 0 bases, with 6 bases separating them. CDR3 length equals 13 residues. The CDR3 region is CASSPYSNQPQHF. In DNA form, the CDR3 reads TGTGCCAGCAGCCCCTATAGCAATCAGCCCCAGCATTTT.

The chain uses TRBV2 and TRBJ1-1; D remains unclear. Germline assignment: CDR1 SNHLY and CDR2 FYNNEI. The CDR3 runs 15 residues. With 5 bases removed from V and 10 bases from J, the gap between germline ends came to 23 bases. Here the CDR3 DNA reads TGTGCCAGCAGTCAGGAGCGGGGAGGGTCCCCACTAGCTTTCTTT. Its translation: CASSQERGGSPLAFF.

The chain carries TRBV29-1 and TRBJ2-7; 7 bases map to TRBD1. With 1 base clipped from V and 1 base from J, the junction kept 7 bases outside the gene matches. Germline-derived CDR1 and CDR2 are SQVTM and ANQGSEA. The CDR3 totals 15 residues. In nucleotides, the CDR3 is TGCAGCGTTGAAGGGAGAGGGGGCATGTCCTACGAGCAGTACTTC. Its protein product is CSVEGRGGMSYEQYF.

The chain combines TRBV30 with TRBJ1-2; 9 bases match TRBD1. Trimming took 8 bases from V and 6 from J; bases not matched to a gene: 13. The CDR3 runs to 14 residues. CDR1 and CDR2 from the germline V gene are GTSNPN and SVGIG (reference sequence). CDR3 sequence (DNA): TGTGCCACTATCCTGAAACAGGGGGCCAATGGCTACACCTTC. This encodes CATILKQGANGYTF.

This chain uses TRBV10-3 with TRBJ1-4, with 10 bases that match TRBD1. This CDR3 has 16 residues. V lost 1 base and J lost 7; bases outside the gene matches: 6. CDR1 ENHRY and CDR2 SYGVKD come from the germline V gene. The CDR3 DNA follows: TGTGCCATCAGTGAGTTGGGACAGGGGACGGGTGAAAAACTGTTTTTT. Its protein is CAISELGQGTGEKLFF.

This chain connects TRBV7-2 to TRBJ2-5; D is possibly TRBD2 (7 bases). V dropped 5 bases and J dropped 4 bases, with 20 bases sitting between them. The CDR3 runs 16 residues. CDR1 is SGHTA and CDR2 is FQGNSA in the germline V gene. CDR3 amino acids: CASSPRGGGAGETQYF. The CDR3 DNA reads TGTGCCAGCAGCCCGCGCGGCGGGGGCGCAGGAGAGACCCAGTACTTC.

The rearrangement links TRBV19 to TRBJ1-1; 7 bases fit TRBD1. J lost 1 base, V lost 6 bases, and 5 bases had no gene match. The CDR3 is 14 amino acids. Germline values: CDR1 LNHDA, CDR2 SQIVND (reference sequence). The CDR3: CASRFRGKNTEAFF. In nucleotides, the CDR3 is TGTGCCAGTAGGTTCAGGGGGAAGAACACTGAAGCTTTCTTT.

The chain has TRBV27 and TRBJ2-2; the D gene is possibly TRBD1 (8 bases). The CDR3 is 14 amino acids. CDR1 MNHEY and CDR2 SMNVEV come from the germline V gene (reference sequence). The V end was cut by 4 bases, the J end by 7 bases, with 13 bases between. The CDR3 nucleotides read TGTGCCAGCAGTTATAACAGGGGGGGCGGGGAGCTGTTTTTT. Amino acid sequence: CASSYNRGGGELFF.

The chain uses TRBV19 and TRBJ1-2, with TRBD1 matching over 7 bases. Per germline, CDR1 LNHDA and CDR2 SQIVND (reference sequence). CDR3 size: 16 residues. J gave up 0 bases and V 6 bases, and 10 bases lay outside the gene matches. The CDR3 nucleotides are TGTGCCAGTAGCATATCAGGGGGGTCCGCTAACTATGGCTACACCTTC. Protein product: CASSISGGSANYGYTF.

This clone was found once. The V gene is TRBV6-5, the J gene TRBJ2-1, with D possibly being TRBD1 (6 bases). V was shortened by 8 bases and J by 3 bases, with 17 bases between the two germline ends. Looked up from germline, CDR1 is MNHEY and CDR2 is SVGAGI. The CDR3 loop spans 15 amino acids. The CDR3 DNA is TGTGCCAGCGCTAGTGGGACACCATACTACAATGAGCAGTTCTTC. This gives the protein CASASGTPYYNEQFF.